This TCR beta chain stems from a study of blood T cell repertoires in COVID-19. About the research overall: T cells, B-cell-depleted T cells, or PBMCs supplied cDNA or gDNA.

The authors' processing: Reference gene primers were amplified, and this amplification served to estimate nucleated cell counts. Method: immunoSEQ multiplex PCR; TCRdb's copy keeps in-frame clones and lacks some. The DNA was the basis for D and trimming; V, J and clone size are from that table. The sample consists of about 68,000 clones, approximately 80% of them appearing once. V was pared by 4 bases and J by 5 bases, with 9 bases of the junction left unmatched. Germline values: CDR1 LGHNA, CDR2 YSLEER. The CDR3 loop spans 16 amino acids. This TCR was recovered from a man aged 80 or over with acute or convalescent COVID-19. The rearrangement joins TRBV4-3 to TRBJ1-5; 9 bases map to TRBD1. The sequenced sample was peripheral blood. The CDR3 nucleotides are TGCGCCAGCAGCCGAAACCCGGGACAGGGTGATCAGCCCCAGCATTTT. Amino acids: CASSRNPGQGDQPQHF.